This TCR beta chain was obtained from a study of T cell responses to AZD1222 COVID-19 vaccine. Trimming removed 4 bases from V and 0 bases from J, with 10 bases in between. The CDR3 loop spans 14 amino acids. Germline V gene sequence: CDR1 LGHDT, CDR2 YNNKEL (reference sequence). Data came from immunoSEQ multiplex PCR; TCRdb stores just in-frame clones and leaves some out. The sample includes about 200,000 clones, around 94% of them seen just once. This chain connects TRBV3-1 (or the pseudogene TRBV3-2) to TRBJ2-7; D ambiguous. This specimen consisted of peripheral blood, obtained 28 days after the second dose of the MenACWY control vaccine. The receptor was derived from an adult who received the MenACWY meningococcal vaccine as a control. This chain's CDR3 is CASSPTRSSYEQYF. The CDR3 DNA reads as TGTGCCAGCAGCCCGACTCGAAGCTCCTACGAGCAGTACTTC.